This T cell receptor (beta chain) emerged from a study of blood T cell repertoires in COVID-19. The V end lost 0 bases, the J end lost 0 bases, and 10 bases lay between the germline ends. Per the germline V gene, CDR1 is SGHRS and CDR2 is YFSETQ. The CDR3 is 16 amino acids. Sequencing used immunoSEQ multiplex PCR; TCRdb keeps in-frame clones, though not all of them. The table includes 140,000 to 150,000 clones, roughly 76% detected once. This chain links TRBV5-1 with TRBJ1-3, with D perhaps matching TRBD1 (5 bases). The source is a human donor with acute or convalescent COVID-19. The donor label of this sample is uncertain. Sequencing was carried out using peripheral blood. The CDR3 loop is CASSLGPTASGNTIYF. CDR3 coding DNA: TGCGCCAGCAGCTTGGGACCGACAGCCTCTGGAAACACCATATATTTT.